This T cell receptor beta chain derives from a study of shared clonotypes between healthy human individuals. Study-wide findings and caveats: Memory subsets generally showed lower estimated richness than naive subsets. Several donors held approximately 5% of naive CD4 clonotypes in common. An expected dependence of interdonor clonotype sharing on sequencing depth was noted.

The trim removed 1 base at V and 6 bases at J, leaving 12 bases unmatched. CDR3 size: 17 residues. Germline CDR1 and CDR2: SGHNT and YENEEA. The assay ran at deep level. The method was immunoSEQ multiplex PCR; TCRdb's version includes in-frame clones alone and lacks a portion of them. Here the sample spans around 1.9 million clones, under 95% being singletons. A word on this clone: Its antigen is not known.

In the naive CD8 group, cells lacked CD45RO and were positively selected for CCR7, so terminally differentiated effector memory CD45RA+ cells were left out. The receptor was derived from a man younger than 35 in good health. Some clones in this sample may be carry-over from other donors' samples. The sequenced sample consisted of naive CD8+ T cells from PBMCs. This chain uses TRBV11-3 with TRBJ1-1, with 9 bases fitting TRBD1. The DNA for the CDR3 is TGTGCCAGCAGCTTAGGCTCACAGGGGGCTTTTCCCTCTGAAGCTTTCTTT. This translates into CASSLGSQGAFPSEAFF. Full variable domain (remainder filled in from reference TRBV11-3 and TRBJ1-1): EAGVVQSPRYKIIEKKQPVAFWCNPISGHNTLYWYLQNLGQGPELLIRYENEEAVDDSQLPKDRFSAERLKGVDSTLKIQPAELGDSAVYLCASSLGSQGAFPSEAFFGQGTRLTVV.